This TCR beta chain was sequenced for a study of vaccination effects on CD4 cells after COVID-19. As for the study in general: A density of fewer than 2.5 million PBMC per well was used; these cells were cultured with about 9.1 IU/ml IL-2 and approximately 10 ug/ml peptides. Whole-study results and caveats: In the study, convalescent patients were few, and early post-infection timepoints were absent.

To note about this clone: The antigen is not known.

With approximately ten days of culture completed, CD4+ T cells were isolated. Days 3 and 7 were when half the medium was replaced with IL-2 medium. Trimming shortened V by 4 bases and J by 6 bases, and 15 bases separated the two germline ends. The CDR3 extends over 15 amino acids. The germline gives CDR1 SGHDN, CDR2 FVKESK. Profiling relied on immunoSEQ multiplex PCR, and the TCRdb table lists in-frame clones only, not all of them. The table records around 70,000 clones, 77% of them present only once. The sample in question was CD4+ T cells from PBMCs cultured without peptide, obtained before COVID-19 vaccination. The V call is TRBV14, the J call TRBJ2-2; tentative D call: TRBD1 (6 bases). The sequence derives from a human donor who received a COVID-19 vaccine. The CDR3 is CASSPQGYRAGELFF. The CDR3 DNA reads TGTGCCAGCAGCCCCCAAGGATACAGGGCCGGGGAGCTGTTTTTT.